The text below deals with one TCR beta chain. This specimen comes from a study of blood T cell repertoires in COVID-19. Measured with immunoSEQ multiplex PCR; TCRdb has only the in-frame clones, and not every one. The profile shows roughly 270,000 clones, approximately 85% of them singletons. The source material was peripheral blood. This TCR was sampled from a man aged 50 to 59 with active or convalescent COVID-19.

CDR3: CASSPSPHRGLAKNIQYF. The DNA for the CDR3 is TGTGCCAGCAGTCCCAGCCCCCACAGGGGACTAGCCAAAAACATTCAGTACTTC. This chain joins TRBV28 and TRBJ2-4; tentative D call: TRBD1 (7 bases). Between the trimmed V and J ends, which lost 5 bases and 0 bases, there was a span of 20 bases. CDR1 is MDHEN, CDR2 SYDVKM, per germline. This CDR3 has 18 residues.